These T cell receptor beta chains were read from a single sample in a study of blood T cell repertoires in COVID-19. The protocol was immunoSEQ multiplex PCR, while the TCRdb copy is restricted to in-frame clones and leaves out a portion. The sample contains more than 70,000 clones, approximately 86% of which appear only once. What was sequenced was peripheral blood. Source of these receptors: a woman older than 75 with acute or convalescent COVID-19. Both conserved end residues are part of each CDR3. The D gene is left open where the match is weak. Some rows have no size entry. The others give once, few or many, or a class for an expanded clone.

CDR3	DNA	V	D	J	size
CASSLGQGREKLFF	TGCGCCAGCAGCTTGGGACAGGGGAGGGAAAAACTGTTTTTT	TRBV5-1	TRBD1	TRBJ1-4	.
CASSFNAGTGGGSPLHF	TGCGCCAGCAGCTTCAATGCCGGGACAGGGGGCGGTTCACCCCTCCACTTT	TRBV5-1	TRBD1	TRBJ1-6	.
CASSVGHGREKLFF	TGTGCCAGCAGCGTCGGACACGGCCGTGAAAAACTGTTTTTT	TRBV7-8	.	TRBJ1-4	.
CASVTGERYYGYTF	TGTGCCAGCGTTACGGGGGAACGGTACTATGGCTACACCTTC	TRBV28	.	TRBJ1-2	.
CASSLVGQGSYEQYF	TGTGCCAGCAGCTTAGTAGGGCAGGGGTCCTACGAGCAGTACTTC	TRBV7-6	.	TRBJ2-7	.
CASSLGPRGQGWNGYTF	TGCGCCAGCAGCTTGGGCCCGAGAGGACAGGGATGGAATGGCTACACCTTC	TRBV5-1	TRBD1	TRBJ1-2	.
CATSDSATNQPQHF	TGTGCCACCAGTGACTCAGCGACCAATCAGCCCCAGCATTTT	TRBV24-1	.	TRBJ1-5	.
CSATGTDGYTF	TGCAGTGCGACAGGAACCGATGGCTACACCTTC	TRBV20-1	.	TRBJ1-2	.
CASSGLAGANFGELFF	TGTGCCAGCAGCGGACTAGCGGGGGCCAATTTCGGGGAGCTGTTTTTT	TRBV6-6	TRBD2	TRBJ2-2	.
CASSLVAAPQTQYF	TGTGCCAGCAGCTTGGTGGCAGCGCCCCAGACCCAGTACTTC	TRBV5-6	.	TRBJ2-5	.
CASSLYYEQYF	TGCGCCAGCAGCTTGTACTACGAGCAGTACTTC	TRBV5-1	.	TRBJ2-7	few
CASSLGAGGGYTF	TGTGCCAGCAGTCTCGGAGCAGGAGGCGGCTACACCTTC	TRBV6-2/TRBV6-3	.	TRBJ1-2	.
CASSLASSGGSDTQYF	TGCGCCAGCAGCTTGGCTTCTAGCGGGGGGTCAGATACGCAGTATTTT	TRBV5-1	TRBD2	TRBJ2-3	.
CASSAGAYEQYF	TGTGCCAGCAGTGCAGGGGCCTACGAGCAGTACTTC	TRBV2	.	TRBJ2-7	.
CASRQNRGGNQPQHF	TGTGCCAGCAGGCAGAACAGGGGTGGCAATCAGCCCCAGCATTTT	TRBV27	TRBD1	TRBJ1-5	.
CASSLLRQGSYGYTF	TGTGCCAGCAGCTTACTAAGGCAGGGTTCCTATGGCTACACCTTC	TRBV5-4	.	TRBJ1-2	.
CASSLGPGGNEQFF	TGTGCCAGCAGCTTGGGGCCAGGGGGCAATGAGCAGTTCTTC	TRBV5-4	TRBD1	TRBJ2-1	.
CASSIRDSEKLFF	TGTGCCAGCAGCATCCGGGACAGTGAAAAACTGTTTTTT	TRBV12-3/TRBV12-4	TRBD1	TRBJ1-4	.
CASSPTSPAEKLFF	TGCGCCAGCAGCCCGACATCCCCGGCTGAGAAACTGTTTTTT	TRBV5-1	.	TRBJ1-4	once
CASSFTRDYEQYF	TGTGCCAGCAGCTTCACCAGGGACTACGAGCAGTACTTC	TRBV5-5	.	TRBJ2-7	.
CASSFQGGNTIYF	TGTGCCAGCAGTTTCCAGGGGGGCAACACCATATATTTT	TRBV27	TRBD1	TRBJ1-3	once
CATLDRGYNSPLHF	TGTGCCACCTTGGACAGGGGCTATAATTCACCCCTCCACTTT	TRBV28	TRBD1	TRBJ1-6	.
CASSSLQGSGNTIYF	TGTGCCAGCAGCTCGCTACAGGGTTCTGGAAACACCATATATTTT	TRBV7-6	.	TRBJ1-3	.
CASSPPRAVEQFF	TGTGCCAGCAGCCCACCGAGGGCCGTTGAGCAGTTCTTC	TRBV9	.	TRBJ2-1	.
CASSRFRDTEAFF	TGTGCCAGCAGTCGTTTCCGGGACACTGAAGCTTTCTTT	TRBV14	.	TRBJ1-1	.
CASSFRDRTYNEQFF	TGTGCCAGCAGCTTCCGGGACAGGACCTACAATGAGCAGTTCTTC	TRBV7-9	TRBD1	TRBJ2-1	.
CASRDRGRAWEAFF	TGTGCCAGCAGGGACAGGGGGCGGGCCTGGGAAGCTTTCTTT	TRBV5-4	TRBD1	TRBJ1-1	.
CASSSRDSYEQYF	TGCGCCAGCAGTTCCCGGGACAGCTACGAGCAGTACTTC	TRBV10-1	TRBD1	TRBJ2-7	once
CASRRGSENEQFF	TGTGCCAGCAGGAGAGGGAGTGAGAATGAGCAGTTCTTC	TRBV6-5	.	TRBJ2-1	.
CASSGQMNTEAFF	TGTGCCAGCTCGGGACAGATGAACACTGAAGCTTTCTTT	TRBV18	TRBD1	TRBJ1-1	.
CASSSVSYEQYF	TGTGCCAGCAGCTCGGTCTCCTACGAGCAGTACTTC	TRBV2	.	TRBJ2-7	.
CASSPVRTSLYNEQFF	TGTGCCAGCAGCCCAGTTCGGACTTCCCTCTACAATGAGCAGTTCTTC	TRBV7-6	.	TRBJ2-1	once
CASSPTGGPYEQYF	TGTGCCAGCAGCCCAACAGGGGGTCCCTACGAGCAGTACTTC	TRBV11-2	TRBD1	TRBJ2-7	.
CASSLDQKSGGPYNEQFF	TGTGCCAGCAGCTTAGATCAAAAGAGCGGGGGACCCTACAATGAGCAGTTCTTC	TRBV11-2	TRBD2	TRBJ2-1	.
CASSTGQFGETQYF	TGTGCCAGTAGCACCGGACAGTTTGGAGAGACCCAGTACTTC	TRBV19	.	TRBJ2-5	.
CATATSGGSYNEQFF	TGCGCCACCGCGACTAGCGGGGGCTCCTACAATGAGCAGTTCTTC	TRBV5-1	TRBD2	TRBJ2-1	.
CASSLRVRETQYF	TGTGCCAGCAGCTTACGAGTTAGAGAGACCCAGTACTTC	TRBV7-3	.	TRBJ2-5	.
CASSWGMGGGPSSTDTQYF	TGCGCCAGCAGCTGGGGCATGGGCGGGGGCCCTTCTAGCACAGATACGCAGTATTTT	TRBV5-1	.	TRBJ2-3	.
CATSRVGGDSYEQYF	TGTGCCACCAGCAGAGTGGGGGGAGATTCCTACGAGCAGTACTTC	TRBV15	.	TRBJ2-7	few
CASGLLTISGEQFF	TGTGCTAGTGGTTTGCTGACTATCTCAGGAGAGCAGTTCTTC	TRBV12-5	.	TRBJ2-1	once
CASSLSTGFGNTIYF	TGCGCCAGCAGCTTGTCTACAGGGTTTGGAAACACCATATATTTT	TRBV5-1	.	TRBJ1-3	.
CASSVSAYEQYF	TGTGCCAGCAGTGTTTCCGCGTACGAGCAGTACTTC	TRBV25-1	.	TRBJ2-7	.
CASSSLSGTGNTEAFF	TGTGCCAGCAGCTCATTATCCGGGACAGGGAACACTGAAGCTTTCTTT	TRBV11-3	TRBD1	TRBJ1-1	.
CASSLGSSYNSPLHF	TGTGCCAGCAGCTTAGGTTCTTCCTATAATTCACCCCTCCACTTT	TRBV13	.	TRBJ1-6	.
CASSLTSGGQETQYF	TGTGCCAGCAGTTTGACTAGCGGGGGCCAAGAGACCCAGTACTTC	TRBV28	TRBD2	TRBJ2-5	.
CASRPSVEGRGGYTF	TGTGCCAGCAGGCCCTCCGTGGAGGGGAGGGGTGGCTACACCTTC	TRBV6-5	.	TRBJ1-2	.
CASSLGLAGGDTQYF	TGCGCCAGCAGCTTGGGACTAGCGGGGGGAGATACGCAGTATTTT	TRBV5-1	TRBD2	TRBJ2-3	.